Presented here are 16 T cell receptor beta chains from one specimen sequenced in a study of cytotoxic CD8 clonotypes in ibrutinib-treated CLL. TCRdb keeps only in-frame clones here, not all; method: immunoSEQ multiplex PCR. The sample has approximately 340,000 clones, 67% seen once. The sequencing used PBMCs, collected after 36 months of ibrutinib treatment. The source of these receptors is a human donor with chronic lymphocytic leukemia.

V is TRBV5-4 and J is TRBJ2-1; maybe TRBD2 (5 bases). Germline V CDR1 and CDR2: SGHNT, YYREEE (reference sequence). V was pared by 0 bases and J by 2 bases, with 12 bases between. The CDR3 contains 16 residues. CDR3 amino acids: CASSLARTEPYNEQFF. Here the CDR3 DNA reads TGTGCCAGCAGCTTGGCCCGGACTGAACCCTACAATGAGCAGTTCTTC.

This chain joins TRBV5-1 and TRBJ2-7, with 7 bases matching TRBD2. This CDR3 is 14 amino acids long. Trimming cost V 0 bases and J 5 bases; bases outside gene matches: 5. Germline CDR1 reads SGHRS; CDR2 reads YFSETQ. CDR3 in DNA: TGCGCCAGCAGCTTGGGAGCGGGAAGGAACGAGCAGTACTTC. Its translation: CASSLGAGRNEQYF.

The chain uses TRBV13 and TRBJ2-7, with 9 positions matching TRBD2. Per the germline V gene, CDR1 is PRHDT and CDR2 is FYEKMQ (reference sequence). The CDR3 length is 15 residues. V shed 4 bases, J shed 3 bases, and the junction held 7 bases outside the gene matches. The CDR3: CASSSRGTSLYEQYF. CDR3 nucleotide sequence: TGTGCCAGCAGCTCCCGTGGGACTAGCCTCTACGAGCAGTACTTC.

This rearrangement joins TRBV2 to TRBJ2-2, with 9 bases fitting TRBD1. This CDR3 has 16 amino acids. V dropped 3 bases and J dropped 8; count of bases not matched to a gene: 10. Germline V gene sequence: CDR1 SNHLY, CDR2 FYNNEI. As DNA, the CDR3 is TGTGCCAGCAGTGACCCCGGACAGGGGCCGCCTGGGGAGCTGTTTTTT. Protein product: CASSDPGQGPPGELFF.

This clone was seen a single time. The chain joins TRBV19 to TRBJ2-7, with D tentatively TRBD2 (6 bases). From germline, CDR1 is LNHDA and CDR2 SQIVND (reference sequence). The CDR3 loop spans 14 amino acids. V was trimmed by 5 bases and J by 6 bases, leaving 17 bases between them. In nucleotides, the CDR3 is TGTGCCAGTAGTCCCACCCCCTCCGGGGGCGAGCAGTACTTC. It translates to CASSPTPSGGEQYF.

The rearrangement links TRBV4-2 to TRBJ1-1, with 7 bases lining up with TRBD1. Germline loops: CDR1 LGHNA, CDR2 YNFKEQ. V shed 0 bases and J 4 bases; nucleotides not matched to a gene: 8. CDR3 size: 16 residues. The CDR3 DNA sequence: TGTGCCAGCAGCCAAGATATTTTCTACAGGGGCACTGAAGCTTTCTTT. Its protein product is CASSQDIFYRGTEAFF.

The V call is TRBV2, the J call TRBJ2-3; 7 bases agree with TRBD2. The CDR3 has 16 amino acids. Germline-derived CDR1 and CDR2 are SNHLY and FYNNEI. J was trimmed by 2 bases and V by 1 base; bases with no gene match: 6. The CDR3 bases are TGTGCCAGCAGTGAAGGATTGAGCGGGGTCACAGATACGCAGTATTTT. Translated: CASSEGLSGVTDTQYF.

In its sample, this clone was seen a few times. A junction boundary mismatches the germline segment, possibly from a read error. This CDR3 is CASSPWRLNNGELFF. In DNA form, the CDR3 reads TGCGCCAGCAGCCCCTGGAGGCTAAACAACGGGGAGCTGTTTTTT. The chain carries TRBV5-1 and TRBJ2-2; TRBD2 is a possible D gene (5 bases). This CDR3 region has 15 residues. CDR1 and CDR2 (germline): SGHRS, YFSETQ.

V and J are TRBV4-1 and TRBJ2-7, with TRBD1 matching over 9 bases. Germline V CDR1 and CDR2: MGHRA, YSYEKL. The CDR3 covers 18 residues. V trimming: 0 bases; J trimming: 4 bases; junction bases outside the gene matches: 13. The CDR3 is CASSQEGLLGQGFYEQYF. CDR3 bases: TGCGCCAGCAGCCAAGAGGGATTGCTGGGACAGGGATTTTACGAGCAGTACTTC.

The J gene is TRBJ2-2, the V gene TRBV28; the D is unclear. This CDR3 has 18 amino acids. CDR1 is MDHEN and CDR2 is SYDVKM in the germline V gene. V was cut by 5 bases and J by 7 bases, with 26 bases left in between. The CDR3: CASSTPTYPGSLYGELFF. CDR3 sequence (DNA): TGTGCCAGCAGTACACCAACTTACCCAGGCAGCTTATACGGGGAGCTGTTTTTT. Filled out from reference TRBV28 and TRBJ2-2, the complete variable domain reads DVKVTQSSRYLVKRTGEKVFLECVQDMDHENMFWYRQDPGLGLRLIYFSYDVKMKEKGDIPEGYSVSREKKERFSLILESASTNQTSMYLCASSTPTYPGSLYGELFFGEGSRLTVL.

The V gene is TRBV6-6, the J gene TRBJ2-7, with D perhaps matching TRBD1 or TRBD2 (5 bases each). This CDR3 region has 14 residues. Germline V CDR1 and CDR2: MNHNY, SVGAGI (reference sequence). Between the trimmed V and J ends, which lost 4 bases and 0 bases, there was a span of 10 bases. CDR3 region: CASSWGPLSYEQYF. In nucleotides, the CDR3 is TGTGCCAGCAGTTGGGGACCTCTCTCCTACGAGCAGTACTTC.

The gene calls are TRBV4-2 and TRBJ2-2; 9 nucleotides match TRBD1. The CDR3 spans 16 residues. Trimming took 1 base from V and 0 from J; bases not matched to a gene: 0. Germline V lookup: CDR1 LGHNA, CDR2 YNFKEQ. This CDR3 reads CASSQGTGANTGELFF. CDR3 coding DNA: TGTGCCAGCAGCCAAGGGACAGGGGCGAACACCGGGGAGCTGTTTTTT.

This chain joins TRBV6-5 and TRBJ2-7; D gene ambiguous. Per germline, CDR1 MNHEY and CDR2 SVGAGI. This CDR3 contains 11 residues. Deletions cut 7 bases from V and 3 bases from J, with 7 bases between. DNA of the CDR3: TGTGCCAGCACCTTCAACTACGAGCAGTACTTC. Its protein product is CASTFNYEQYF.

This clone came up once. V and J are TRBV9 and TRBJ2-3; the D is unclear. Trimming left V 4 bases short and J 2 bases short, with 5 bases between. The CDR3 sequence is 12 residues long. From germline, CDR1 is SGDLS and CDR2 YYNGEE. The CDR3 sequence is CASSPNTDTQYF. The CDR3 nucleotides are TGTGCCAGCAGCCCCAACACAGATACGCAGTATTTT. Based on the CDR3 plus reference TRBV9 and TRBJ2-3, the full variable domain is DSGVTQTPKHLITATGQRVTLRCSPRSGDLSVYWYQQSLDQGLQFLIQYYNGEERAKGNILERFSAQQFPDLHSELNLSSLELGDSALYFCASSPNTDTQYFGPGTRLTVL.

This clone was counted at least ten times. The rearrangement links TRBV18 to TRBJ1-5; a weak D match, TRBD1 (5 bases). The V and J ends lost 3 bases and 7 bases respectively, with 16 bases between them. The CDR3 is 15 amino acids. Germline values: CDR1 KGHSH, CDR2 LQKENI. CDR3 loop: CASSPHGGAGQPQHF. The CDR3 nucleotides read TGTGCCAGCTCACCGCATGGCGGGGCGGGACAGCCCCAGCATTTT.

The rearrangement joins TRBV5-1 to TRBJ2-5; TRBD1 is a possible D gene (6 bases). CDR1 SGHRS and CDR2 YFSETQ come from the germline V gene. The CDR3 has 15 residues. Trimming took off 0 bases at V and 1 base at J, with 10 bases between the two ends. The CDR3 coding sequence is TGCGCCAGCAGCTTGGAGGGGGTGAGCCAAGAGACCCAGTACTTC. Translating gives CASSLEGVSQETQYF.